Sequencing of this T cell receptor (beta chain) was carried out in a study of OX40 agonist ivuxolimab in advanced cancers. Assay used: immunoSEQ multiplex PCR; TCRdb lists only in-frame clones, some missing. The sample carries roughly 90,000 clones, around 90% recorded once. CDR1 is SGHTA and CDR2 is FQGNSA in the germline V gene. This CDR3 region has 15 residues. Trimming took 1 base from V and 5 from J, leaving 9 bases between them. This TCR came from an adult with an advanced solid tumor such as melanoma, head and neck, liver or kidney cancer. V gene TRBV7-2 combines with J gene TRBJ1-6; D gene unclear. This material consisted of CD4+ or CD8+ T cells sorted from blood, taken in a trial of the OX40 agonist ivuxolimab. The CDR3 nucleotides are TGTGCCAGCAGCTTAGTGGCACAGAATAATTCACCCCTCCACTTT. It yields the protein CASSLVAQNNSPLHF.